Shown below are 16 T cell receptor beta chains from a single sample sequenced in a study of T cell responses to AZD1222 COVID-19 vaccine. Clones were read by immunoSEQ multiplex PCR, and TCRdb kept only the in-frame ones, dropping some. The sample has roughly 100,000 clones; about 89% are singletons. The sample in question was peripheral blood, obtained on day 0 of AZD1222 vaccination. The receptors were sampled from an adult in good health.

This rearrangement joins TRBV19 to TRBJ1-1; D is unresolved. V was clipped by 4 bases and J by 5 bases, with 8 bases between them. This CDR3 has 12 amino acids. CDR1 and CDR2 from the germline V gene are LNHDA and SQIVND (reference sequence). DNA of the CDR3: TGTGCCAGTAGTAAGGTGAGGACTGAAGCTTTCTTT. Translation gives CASSKVRTEAFF.

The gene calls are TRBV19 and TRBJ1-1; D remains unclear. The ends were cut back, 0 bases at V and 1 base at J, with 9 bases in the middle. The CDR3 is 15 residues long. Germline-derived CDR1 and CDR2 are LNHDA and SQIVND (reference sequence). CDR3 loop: CASSIDGAANTEAFF. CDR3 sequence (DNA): TGTGCCAGTAGTATAGATGGAGCAGCGAACACTGAAGCTTTCTTT.

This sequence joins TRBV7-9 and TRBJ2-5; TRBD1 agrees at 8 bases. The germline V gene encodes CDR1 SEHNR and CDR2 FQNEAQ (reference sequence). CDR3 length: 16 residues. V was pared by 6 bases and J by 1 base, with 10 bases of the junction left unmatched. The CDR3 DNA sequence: TGTGCCAGCAGAAAGCTAGGACAGGGAACCCAAGAGACCCAGTACTTC. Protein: CASRKLGQGTQETQYF.

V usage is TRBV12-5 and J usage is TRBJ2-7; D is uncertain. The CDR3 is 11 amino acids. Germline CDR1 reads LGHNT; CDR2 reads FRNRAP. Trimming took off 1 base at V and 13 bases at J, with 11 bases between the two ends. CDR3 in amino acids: CASGLGTLTYF. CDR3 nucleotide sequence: TGTGCTAGTGGTTTGGGGACCCTCACCTACTTC.

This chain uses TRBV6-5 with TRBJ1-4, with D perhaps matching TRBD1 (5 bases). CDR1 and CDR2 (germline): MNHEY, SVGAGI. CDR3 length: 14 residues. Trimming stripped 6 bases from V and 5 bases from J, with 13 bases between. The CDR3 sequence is CASSPKGSNEKLFF. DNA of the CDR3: TGTGCCAGCAGCCCCAAGGGGTCAAATGAAAAACTGTTTTTT.

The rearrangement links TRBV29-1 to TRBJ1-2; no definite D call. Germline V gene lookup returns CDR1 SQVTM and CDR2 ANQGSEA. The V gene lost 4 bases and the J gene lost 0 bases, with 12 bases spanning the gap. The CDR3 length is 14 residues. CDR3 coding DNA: TGCAGCGTTGCAGTGGACCCAGCTAACTATGGCTACACCTTC. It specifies CSVAVDPANYGYTF. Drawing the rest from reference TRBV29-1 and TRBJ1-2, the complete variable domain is SAVISQKPSRDICQRGTSLTIQCQVDSQVTMMFWYRQQPGQSLTLIATANQGSEATYESGFVIDKFPISRPNLTFSTLTVSNMSPEDSSIYLCSVAVDPANYGYTFGSGTRLTVV.

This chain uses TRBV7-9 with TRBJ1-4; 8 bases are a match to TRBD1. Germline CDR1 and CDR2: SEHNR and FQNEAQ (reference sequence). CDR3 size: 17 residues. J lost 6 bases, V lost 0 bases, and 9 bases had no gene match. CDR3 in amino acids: CASSLATIQGEDEKLFF. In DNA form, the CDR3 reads TGTGCCAGCAGCTTAGCAACCATACAGGGGGAGGATGAAAAACTGTTTTTT. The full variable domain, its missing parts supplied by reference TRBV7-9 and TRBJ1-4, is DTGVSQNPRHKITKRGQNVTFRCDPISEHNRLYWYRQTLGQGPEFLTYFQNEAQLEKSRLLSDRFSAERPKGSFSTLEIQRTEQGDSAMYLCASSLATIQGEDEKLFFGSGTQLSVL.

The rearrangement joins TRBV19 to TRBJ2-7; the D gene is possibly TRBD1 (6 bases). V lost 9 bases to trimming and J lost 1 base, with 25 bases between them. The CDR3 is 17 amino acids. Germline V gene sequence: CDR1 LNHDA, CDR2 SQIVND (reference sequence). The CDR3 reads CASRGWHRQAASYEQYF. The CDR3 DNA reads TGTGCCAGCAGGGGATGGCATCGACAGGCTGCTTCCTACGAGCAGTACTTC.

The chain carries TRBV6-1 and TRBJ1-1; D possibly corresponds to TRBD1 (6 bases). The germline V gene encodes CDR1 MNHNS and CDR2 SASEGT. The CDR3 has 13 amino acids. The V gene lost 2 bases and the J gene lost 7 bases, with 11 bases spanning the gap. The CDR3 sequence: CASSENRVGEAFF. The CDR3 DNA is TGTGCCAGCAGTGAAAACAGGGTTGGTGAAGCTTTCTTT.

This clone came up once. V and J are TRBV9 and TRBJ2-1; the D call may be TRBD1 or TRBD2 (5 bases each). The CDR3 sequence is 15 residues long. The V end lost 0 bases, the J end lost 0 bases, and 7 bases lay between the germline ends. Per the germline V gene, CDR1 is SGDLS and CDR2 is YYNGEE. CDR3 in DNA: TGTGCCAGCAGCGTAGATGGGGGCTCCTACAATGAGCAGTTCTTC. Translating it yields CASSVDGGSYNEQFF.

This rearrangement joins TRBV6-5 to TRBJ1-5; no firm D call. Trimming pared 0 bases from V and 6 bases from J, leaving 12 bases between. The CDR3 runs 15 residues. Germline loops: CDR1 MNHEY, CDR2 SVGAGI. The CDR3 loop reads CASSYSRQVPQPQHF. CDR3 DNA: TGTGCCAGCAGTTACTCGAGGCAAGTCCCTCAGCCCCAGCATTTT.

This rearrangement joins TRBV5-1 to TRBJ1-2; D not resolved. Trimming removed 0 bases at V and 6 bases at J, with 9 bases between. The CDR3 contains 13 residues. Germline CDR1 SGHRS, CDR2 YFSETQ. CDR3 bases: TGCGCCAGCAGCTTGGATGGGCCAAATGGCTACACCTTC. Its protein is CASSLDGPNGYTF.

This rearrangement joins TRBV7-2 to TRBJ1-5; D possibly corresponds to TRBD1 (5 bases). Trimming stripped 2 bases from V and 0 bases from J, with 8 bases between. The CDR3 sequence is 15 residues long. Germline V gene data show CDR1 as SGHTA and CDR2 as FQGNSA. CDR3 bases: TGTGCCAGCAGCTTATGGGGGGATAGCAATCAGCCCCAGCATTTT. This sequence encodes CASSLWGDSNQPQHF.

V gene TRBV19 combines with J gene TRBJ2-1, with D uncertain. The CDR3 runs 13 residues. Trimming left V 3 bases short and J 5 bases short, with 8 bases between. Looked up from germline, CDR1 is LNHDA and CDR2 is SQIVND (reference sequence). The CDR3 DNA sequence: TGTGCCAGTAGTATTAGTGGGAACAATGAGCAGTTCTTC. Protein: CASSISGNNEQFF. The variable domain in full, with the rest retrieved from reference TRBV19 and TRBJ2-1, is DGGITQSPKYLFRKEGQNVTLSCEQNLNHDAMYWYRQDPGQGLRLIYYSQIVNDFQKGDIAEGYSVSREKKESFPLTVTSAQKNPTAFYLCASSISGNNEQFFGPGTRLTVL.

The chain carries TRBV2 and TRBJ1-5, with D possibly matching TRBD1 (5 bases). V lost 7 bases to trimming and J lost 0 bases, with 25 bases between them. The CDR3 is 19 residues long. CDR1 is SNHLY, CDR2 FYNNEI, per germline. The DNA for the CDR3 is TGTGCCAGCAAGGGGCTCCACGGGGGAGGGAGGTATAGCAATCAGCCCCAGCATTTT. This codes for CASKGLHGGGRYSNQPQHF. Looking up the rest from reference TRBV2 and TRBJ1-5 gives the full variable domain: EPEVTQTPSHQVTQMGQEVILRCVPISNHLYFYWYRQILGQKVEFLVSFYNNEISEKSEIFDDQFSVERPDGSNFTLKIRSTKLEDSAMYFCASKGLHGGGRYSNQPQHFGDGTRLSIL.

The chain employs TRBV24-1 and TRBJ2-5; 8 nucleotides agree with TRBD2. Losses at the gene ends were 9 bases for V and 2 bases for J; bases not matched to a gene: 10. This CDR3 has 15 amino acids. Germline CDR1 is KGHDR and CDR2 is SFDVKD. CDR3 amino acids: CATSSGGAPQETQYF. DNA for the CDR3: TGTGCCACCTCCAGCGGGGGCGCCCCTCAAGAGACCCAGTACTTC.